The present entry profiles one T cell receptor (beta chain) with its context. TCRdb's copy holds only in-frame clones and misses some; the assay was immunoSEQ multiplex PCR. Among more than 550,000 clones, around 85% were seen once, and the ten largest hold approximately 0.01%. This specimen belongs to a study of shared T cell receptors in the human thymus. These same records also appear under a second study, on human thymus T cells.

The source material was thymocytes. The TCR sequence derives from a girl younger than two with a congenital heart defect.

For the CDR3, the DNA is TGTGCCAGCAGCTTTAGGTCAGGGGCTAGCACAGATACGCAGTATTTT. Translation: CASSFRSGASTDTQYF. The chain couples TRBV13 to TRBJ2-3; a weak D match, TRBD1 (6 bases). The CDR3 loop spans 16 amino acids. Germline CDR1 reads PRHDT; CDR2 reads FYEKMQ (reference sequence). The ends were cut back, 3 bases at V and 0 bases at J, with 13 bases in the middle.